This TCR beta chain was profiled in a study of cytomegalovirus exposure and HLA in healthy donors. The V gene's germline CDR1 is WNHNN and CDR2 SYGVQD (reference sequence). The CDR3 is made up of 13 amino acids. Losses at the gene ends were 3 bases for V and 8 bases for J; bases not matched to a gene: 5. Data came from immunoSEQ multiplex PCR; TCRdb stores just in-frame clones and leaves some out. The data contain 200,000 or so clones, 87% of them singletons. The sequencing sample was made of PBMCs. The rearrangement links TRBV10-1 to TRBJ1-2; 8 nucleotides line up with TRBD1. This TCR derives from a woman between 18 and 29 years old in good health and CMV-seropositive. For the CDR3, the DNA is TGCGCCAGCAGTGATCGGACAGGGTCAGGCTACACCTTC. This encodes CASSDRTGSGYTF.